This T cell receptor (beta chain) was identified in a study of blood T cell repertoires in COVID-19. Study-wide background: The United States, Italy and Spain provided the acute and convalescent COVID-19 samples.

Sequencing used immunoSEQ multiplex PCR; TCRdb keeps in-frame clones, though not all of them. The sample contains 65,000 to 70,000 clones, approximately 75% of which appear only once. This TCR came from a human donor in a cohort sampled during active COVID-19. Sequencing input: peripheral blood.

CDR3 in amino acids: CASSLRGGNEQFF. As DNA, the CDR3 is TGTGCCAGCAGCTTACGGGGGGGGAATGAGCAGTTCTTC. This sequence joins TRBV11-3 and TRBJ2-1; 8 bases match TRBD2. The germline gives CDR1 SGHNT, CDR2 YENEEA. V was clipped by 2 bases and J by 7 bases; unmatched bases: 1. CDR3 size: 13 residues. Combining the CDR3 with reference TRBV11-3 and TRBJ2-1 gives the whole variable domain EAGVVQSPRYKIIEKKQPVAFWCNPISGHNTLYWYLQNLGQGPELLIRYENEEAVDDSQLPKDRFSAERLKGVDSTLKIQPAELGDSAVYLCASSLRGGNEQFFGPGTRLTVL.